The clone carrying this TCR beta chain was counted at least ten times. Its specificity is not known. The investigators amplified TCR beta CDR3 regions from RNA transcripts. When the TCR CDR3 underwent first-round RT-PCR, the HTBI primer set was used. Each CDR3 protein is one row after TCRdb ran MiXCR on the multiplex PCR reads. The sample contains nearly 750,000 distinct CDR3 sequences, under 45% of which appear only once. The data originate from a study of T cells in Graves' hyperthyroidism and ophthalmopathy. Findings of the study overall: Blood shared most expanded thyroid clonotypes above 0.001. The model identified upcoming ophthalmopathy a median around 7.1 months ahead of onset.

Recently diagnosed hyperthyroidism of less than 2 months' duration affected patients aged 18 to 65. With V trimmed by 0 bases and J by 6 bases, 4 bases remained unmatched. Germline V gene lookup returns CDR1 MNHNY and CDR2 SVGAGI (reference sequence). This CDR3 has 15 amino acids. Source material: blood. The chain recombines TRBV6-6 with TRBJ1-2; 10 bases are shared with TRBD1. This clonotype was sampled from a woman between 35 and 50 years old with Graves' hyperthyroidism. The CDR3 DNA follows: TGTGCCAGCAGTTACTCGGGGACAGGGGTGAATGGCTACACCTTC. Translating it yields CASSYSGTGVNGYTF.